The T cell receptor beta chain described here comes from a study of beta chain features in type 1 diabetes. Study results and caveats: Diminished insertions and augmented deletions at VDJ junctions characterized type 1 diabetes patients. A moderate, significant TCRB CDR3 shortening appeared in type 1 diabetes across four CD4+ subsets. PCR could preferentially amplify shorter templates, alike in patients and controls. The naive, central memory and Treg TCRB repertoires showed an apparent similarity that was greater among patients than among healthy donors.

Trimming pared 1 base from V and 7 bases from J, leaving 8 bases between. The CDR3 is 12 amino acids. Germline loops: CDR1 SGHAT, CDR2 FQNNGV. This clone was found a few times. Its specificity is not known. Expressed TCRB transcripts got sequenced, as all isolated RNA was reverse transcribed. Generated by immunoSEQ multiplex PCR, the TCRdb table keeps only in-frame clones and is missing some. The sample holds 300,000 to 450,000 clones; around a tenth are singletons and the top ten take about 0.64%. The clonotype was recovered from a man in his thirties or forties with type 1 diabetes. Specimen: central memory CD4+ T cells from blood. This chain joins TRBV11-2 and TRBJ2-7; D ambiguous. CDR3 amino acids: CASSLVLQEQYF. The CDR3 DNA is TGTGCCAGCAGCTTAGTTCTTCAGGAGCAGTACTTC. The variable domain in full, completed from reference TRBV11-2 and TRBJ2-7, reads EAGVAQSPRYKIIEKRQSVAFWCNPISGHATLYWYQQILGQGPKLLIQFQNNGVVDDSQLPKDRFSAERLKGVDSTLKIQPAKLEDSAVYLCASSLVLQEQYFGPGTRLTVT.